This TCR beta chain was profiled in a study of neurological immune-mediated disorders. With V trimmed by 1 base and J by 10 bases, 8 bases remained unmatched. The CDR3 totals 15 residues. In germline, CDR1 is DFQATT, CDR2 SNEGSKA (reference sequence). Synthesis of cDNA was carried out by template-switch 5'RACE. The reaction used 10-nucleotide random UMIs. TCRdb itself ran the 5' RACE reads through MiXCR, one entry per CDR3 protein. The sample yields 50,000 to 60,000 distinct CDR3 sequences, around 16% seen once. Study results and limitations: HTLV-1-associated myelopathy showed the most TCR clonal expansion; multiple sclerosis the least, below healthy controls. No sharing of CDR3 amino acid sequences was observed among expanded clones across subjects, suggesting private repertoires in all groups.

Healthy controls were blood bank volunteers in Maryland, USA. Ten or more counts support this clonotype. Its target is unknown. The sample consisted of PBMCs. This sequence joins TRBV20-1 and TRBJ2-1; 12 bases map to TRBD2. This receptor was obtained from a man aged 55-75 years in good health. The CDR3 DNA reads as TGCAGTGCTAGAGCAGGGACTAGCGGGCGGCGGGAGCAGTTCTTC. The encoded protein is CSARAGTSGRREQFF.